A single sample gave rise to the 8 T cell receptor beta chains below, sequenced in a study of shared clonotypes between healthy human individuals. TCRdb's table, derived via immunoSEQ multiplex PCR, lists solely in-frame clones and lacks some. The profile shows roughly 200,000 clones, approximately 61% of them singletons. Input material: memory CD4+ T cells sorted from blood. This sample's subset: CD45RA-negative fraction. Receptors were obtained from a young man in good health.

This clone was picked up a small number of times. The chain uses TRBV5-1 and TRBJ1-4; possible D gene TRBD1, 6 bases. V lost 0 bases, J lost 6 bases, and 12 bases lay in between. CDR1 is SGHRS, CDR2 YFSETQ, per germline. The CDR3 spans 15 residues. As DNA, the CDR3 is TGCGCCAGCAGCTTGGATGGACAGAGCCATGAAAAACTGTTTTTT. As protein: CASSLDGQSHEKLFF.

CDR3 coding DNA: TGTGCCGGCTCGACAGGTCAGAACACTGAAGCTTTCTTT. Translation: CAGSTGQNTEAFF. This chain uses TRBV10-3 with TRBJ1-1; TRBD1 might be the D (6 bases). CDR1 ENHRY and CDR2 SYGVKD come from the germline V gene. V was clipped by 11 bases and J by 1 base, with 14 bases between them. CDR3 length: 13 amino acids.

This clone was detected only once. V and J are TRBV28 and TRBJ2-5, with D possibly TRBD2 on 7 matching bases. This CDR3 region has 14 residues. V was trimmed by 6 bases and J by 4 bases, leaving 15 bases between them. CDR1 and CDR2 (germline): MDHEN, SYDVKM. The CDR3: CASRRGRGRETQYF. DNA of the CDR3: TGTGCCAGCAGGAGAGGGAGGGGGAGAGAGACCCAGTACTTC.

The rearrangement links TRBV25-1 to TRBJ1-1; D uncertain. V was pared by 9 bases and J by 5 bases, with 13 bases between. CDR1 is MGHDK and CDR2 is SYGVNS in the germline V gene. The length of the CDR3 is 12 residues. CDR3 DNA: TGTGCCAGTGGATACCCGGGGACTGAAGCTTTCTTT. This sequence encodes CASGYPGTEAFF.

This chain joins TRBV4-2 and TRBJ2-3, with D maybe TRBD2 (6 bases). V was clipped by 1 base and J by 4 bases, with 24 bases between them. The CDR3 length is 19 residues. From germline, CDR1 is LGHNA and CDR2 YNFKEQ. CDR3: CASSQGIGARWEVADTQYF. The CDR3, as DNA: TGTGCCAGCAGCCAAGGGATTGGAGCACGGTGGGAGGTGGCAGATACGCAGTATTTT.

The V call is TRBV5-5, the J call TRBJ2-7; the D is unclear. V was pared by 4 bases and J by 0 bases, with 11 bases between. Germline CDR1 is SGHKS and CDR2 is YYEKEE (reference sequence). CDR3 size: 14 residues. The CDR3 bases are TGTGCCAGCAGCCCCCGCAGGAGCTCCTACGAGCAGTACTTC. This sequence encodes CASSPRRSSYEQYF.

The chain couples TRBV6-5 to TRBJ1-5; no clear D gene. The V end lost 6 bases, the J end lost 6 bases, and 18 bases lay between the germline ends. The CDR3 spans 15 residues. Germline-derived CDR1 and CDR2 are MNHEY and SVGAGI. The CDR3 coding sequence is TGTGCCAGCAGCCCCCGACAAGGAAGAGGTCAGCCCCAGCATTTT. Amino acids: CASSPRQGRGQPQHF.

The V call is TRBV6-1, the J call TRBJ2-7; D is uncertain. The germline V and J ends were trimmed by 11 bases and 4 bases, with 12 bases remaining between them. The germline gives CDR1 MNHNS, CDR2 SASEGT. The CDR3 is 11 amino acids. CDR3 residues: CAAGRNYEQYF. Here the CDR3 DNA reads TGTGCCGCCGGGCGAAATTACGAGCAGTACTTC.